A single sample is the source of the 32 T cell receptor beta chains below, sequenced in a study of T cells in severe cutaneous drug reactions. Bulk and single-cell libraries used iRepertoire multiplex PCR with TCR subtype-specific primers. TCRdb reanalyzed the multiplex PCR reads, giving one entry per CDR3 protein sequence and no DNA. The table lists just over 20,000 distinct CDR3 sequences, with 6.5% to 8% in the top ten. The patients sequenced had a carbamazepine-induced Stevens-Johnson syndrome or toxic epidermal necrolysis reaction. Sample: PBMCs. All receptors come from a human donor with toxic epidermal necrolysis, a severe cutaneous drug reaction.

The chain employs TRBV6-5 and TRBJ2-7. This CDR3 has 13 residues. Germline loops: CDR1 MNHEY, CDR2 SVGAGI. Here the CDR3 reads CASSTGALYEQYF.

The gene calls are TRBV7-9 and TRBJ1-3; TCRdb gives TRBD1 as the D gene, but with no DNA this cannot be confirmed. Germline assignment: CDR1 SEHNR and CDR2 FQNEAQ (reference sequence). This CDR3 has 15 residues. CDR3 sequence: CASSLGTNSGNTIYF. The variable domain in full, with the rest retrieved from reference TRBV7-9 and TRBJ1-3, is DTGVSQNPRHKITKRGQNVTFRCDPISEHNRLYWYRQTLGQGPEFLTYFQNEAQLEKSRLLSDRFSAERPKGSFSTLEIQRTEQGDSAMYLCASSLGTNSGNTIYFGEGSWLTVV.

The J gene is TRBJ2-7, the V gene TRBV27; TCRdb proposes TRBD1, but this gene call is untestable without DNA. Germline V gene data show CDR1 as MNHEY and CDR2 as SMNVEV (reference sequence). This CDR3 has 12 residues. CDR3: CASSSGATEQYF.

The chain recombines TRBV4-2 with TRBJ2-7; lacking DNA, the TRBD2 call made by TCRdb goes unchecked. Germline lookup yields CDR1 LGHNA and CDR2 YNFKEQ. The CDR3 is made up of 16 amino acids. The chain's CDR3 is CASSQDGGIAGHEQYF.

The chain joins TRBV10-3 to TRBJ2-1. There are 13 residues in the CDR3. Per the germline V gene, CDR1 is ENHRY and CDR2 is SYGVKD. Here the CDR3 reads CAMAGPPYNEQFF.

CDR3 region: CSAPLQGEKLFF. This chain joins TRBV20-1 and TRBJ1-4. The germline gives CDR1 DFQATT, CDR2 SNEGSKA (reference sequence). The CDR3 loop spans 12 amino acids.

In terms of frequency, this clonotype is medium-sized (0.01 to 0.1%). The chain employs TRBV30 and TRBJ1-2. The CDR3 is 13 residues long. Germline lookup yields CDR1 GTSNPN and CDR2 SVGIG (reference sequence). The chain's CDR3 is CAWSARSNYGYTF.

This clonotype is medium-sized by frequency. The chain combines TRBV9 with TRBJ2-1; as DNA is missing, the TRBD1 call by TCRdb cannot be tested. The CDR3 is 15 residues long. Germline CDR1 is SGDLS and CDR2 is YYNGEE. The chain's CDR3 is CASSPGRDPGHEQFF.

Measured by frequency, this clonotype is medium-sized (0.01 to 0.1%). This chain uses TRBV2 with TRBJ1-2; TCRdb indicates TRBD1, and absent DNA this call remains unverified. The CDR3 extends over 13 amino acids. Germline V gene data show CDR1 as SNHLY and CDR2 as FYNNEI. CDR3 loop: CASLLGGNYGYTF.

The genes are TRBV20-1 and TRBJ2-5; TCRdb selects TRBD2, and the lack of DNA leaves this call unchecked. CDR3 length: 15 residues. Germline values: CDR1 DFQATT, CDR2 SNEGSKA (reference sequence). The CDR3 here is CSARAPRLAGETQYF.

This sequence joins TRBV4-2 and TRBJ2-3. This CDR3 has 14 residues. Germline V gene lookup returns CDR1 LGHNA and CDR2 YNFKEQ. CDR3 sequence: CASSQEVSTDTQYF.

This sequence joins TRBV20-1 and TRBJ2-1. CDR3 size: 13 residues. Germline V gene lookup returns CDR1 DFQATT and CDR2 SNEGSKA (reference sequence). This chain's CDR3 is CSARPDLYNEQFF.

This sequence joins TRBV4-1 and TRBJ1-2. The CDR3 sequence is 14 residues long. Germline assignment: CDR1 MGHRA and CDR2 YSYEKL. CDR3 protein: CASSQDINDYGYTF.

The J gene is TRBJ1-1, the V gene TRBV29-1. Germline loops: CDR1 SQVTM, CDR2 ANQGSEA. The length of the CDR3 is 11 residues. CDR3 amino acids: CSGTENTEAFF.

The J gene is TRBJ2-1, the V gene TRBV20-1. There are 14 residues in the CDR3. Germline V gives CDR1 DFQATT, CDR2 SNEGSKA (reference sequence). The CDR3 protein is CSARGAAPYNEQFF.

V gene TRBV12-3 or TRBV12-4 combines with J gene TRBJ2-1; absent DNA, TCRdb's TRBD1 call cannot be checked. The CDR3 is 14 amino acids. CDR3: CASSLGPSSNEQFF.

This clonotype counts as medium-sized by frequency. This chain joins TRBV28 and TRBJ1-5. Germline lookup yields CDR1 MDHEN and CDR2 SYDVKM. CDR3 length: 14 amino acids. This CDR3 reads CASTPQVGLQPQHF.

The V and J genes are TRBV2 and TRBJ1-1. Germline CDR1 and CDR2: SNHLY and FYNNEI. CDR3 length: 14 amino acids. CDR3 in amino acids: CASSESQRGTEAFF.

The genes are TRBV3-1 and TRBJ2-7; TCRdb returns TRBD2, unconfirmable since there is no DNA. Per germline, CDR1 LGHDT and CDR2 YNNKEL (reference sequence). The CDR3 runs to 17 residues. This CDR3 is CASSQETEAVSSYEQYF.

This chain uses TRBV19 with TRBJ1-2. CDR1 and CDR2 from the germline V gene are LNHDA and SQIVND (reference sequence). The CDR3 covers 13 residues. CDR3 amino acids: CASSIAGNYGYTF.

This chain uses TRBV19 with TRBJ2-7; absent DNA, TCRdb's TRBD1 call cannot be checked. In germline, CDR1 is LNHDA, CDR2 SQIVND (reference sequence). CDR3 length equals 14 residues. The CDR3 sequence: CASSITGQYYEQYF. The complete variable domain, with remaining parts taken from reference TRBV19 and TRBJ2-7, reads DGGITQSPKYLFRKEGQNVTLSCEQNLNHDAMYWYRQDPGQGLRLIYYSQIVNDFQKGDIAEGYSVSREKKESFPLTVTSAQKNPTAFYLCASSITGQYYEQYFGPGTRLTVT.

This sequence joins TRBV27 and TRBJ1-2; TCRdb indicates TRBD1, and absent DNA this call remains unverified. Germline CDR1 and CDR2: MNHEY and SMNVEV (reference sequence). The CDR3 length is 13 residues. The CDR3 region is CACRGQGAWGYTF.

The chain employs TRBV7-9 and TRBJ2-1; absent DNA, TCRdb's TRBD1 call cannot be checked. The CDR3 is 13 amino acids. Germline V gene lookup returns CDR1 SEHNR and CDR2 FQNEAQ (reference sequence). Here the CDR3 reads CASSSTGNNEQFF.

This sequence joins TRBV19 and TRBJ2-7; with no DNA, the TCRdb D assignment of TRBD1 cannot be verified. In germline, CDR1 is LNHDA, CDR2 SQIVND (reference sequence). The CDR3 totals 15 residues. CDR3: CASTSGTGGIYEQYF.

J is TRBJ1-1 and V is TRBV20-1; without DNA, the TCRdb call of TRBD1 cannot be checked. The CDR3 totals 12 residues. Germline V gene sequence: CDR1 DFQATT, CDR2 SNEGSKA (reference sequence). The CDR3 loop is CSASGGYTEAFF.

This CDR3 reads CASSLVWGETRDGYTF. The chain has TRBV28 and TRBJ1-2. Germline values: CDR1 MDHEN, CDR2 SYDVKM. This CDR3 region has 16 residues.

This chain uses TRBV20-1 with TRBJ2-5; as DNA is missing, the TRBD1 call by TCRdb cannot be tested. Per the germline V gene, CDR1 is DFQATT and CDR2 is SNEGSKA (reference sequence). This CDR3 has 15 residues. The CDR3 loop is CSARELQGAGETQYF.

The rearrangement uses TRBV4-1 and TRBJ1-6. The CDR3 has 15 residues. Per the germline V gene, CDR1 is MGHRA and CDR2 is YSYEKL. CDR3 in amino acids: CASSQEAVGNSPLHF.

This chain links TRBV29-1 with TRBJ2-7; TCRdb picks TRBD2, but there is no DNA to check that call. CDR1 is SQVTM, CDR2 ANQGSEA, per germline. CDR3 size: 13 residues. The CDR3 is CSVLWRESYEQYF.

V usage is TRBV4-2 and J usage is TRBJ2-4; TCRdb proposes TRBD1, but this gene call is untestable without DNA. This CDR3 has 15 amino acids. Looked up from germline, CDR1 is LGHNA and CDR2 is YNFKEQ. CDR3: CASSQDRPSREIQYF.

J is TRBJ2-1 and V is TRBV27; TCRdb lists TRBD1, though no DNA is available to test this call. The length of the CDR3 is 14 residues. CDR1 MNHEY and CDR2 SMNVEV come from the germline V gene (reference sequence). This CDR3 reads CASTDGGASDEQFF.

This chain joins TRBV7-9 and TRBJ2-1; TCRdb gives TRBD1 as the D gene, but with no DNA this cannot be confirmed. This CDR3 has 14 amino acids. The germline CDR1 and CDR2 sequences are SEHNR and FQNEAQ (reference sequence). The CDR3 sequence: CASRLTGSNTEQFF. Drawing the rest from reference TRBV7-9 and TRBJ2-1, the complete variable domain is DTGVSQNPRHKITKRGQNVTFRCDPISEHNRLYWYRQTLGQGPEFLTYFQNEAQLEKSRLLSDRFSAERPKGSFSTLEIQRTEQGDSAMYLCASRLTGSNTEQFFGPGTRLTVL.